This T cell receptor beta chain was found in a study of blood T cell repertoires in COVID-19. On the study more broadly: Whether acute or convalescent, the COVID-19 samples came from the United States, Italy and Spain. In each case, the material was cDNA or gDNA derived from T cells, B-cell-depleted T cells, or PBMCs.

Patients of the Seattle cohort, enrolled during active infection, were followed longitudinally. Study processing details: Amplified reference gene primers provided the basis for estimating nucleated cell counts. Clones were read by immunoSEQ multiplex PCR, and TCRdb kept only the in-frame ones, dropping some. V, J and clone size reflect that table, while D and trimming were determined from the DNA. Altogether under 200,000 clones are present, 70% to 90% being singletons, with the ten largest covering more than 7.5%. CDR3 size: 14 residues. Germline V gives CDR1 SQVTM, CDR2 ANQGSEA. Deletions cut 5 bases from V and 0 bases from J, with 11 bases between.

This rearrangement joins TRBV29-1 to TRBJ1-5; tentative D call: TRBD1 (5 bases). Specimen: peripheral blood. The TCR sequence derives from a woman in her fifties or sixties with COVID-19, enrolled during active disease. CDR3 region: CSVPPTGSNQPQHF. CDR3 DNA: TGCAGCGTTCCGCCCACAGGTAGCAATCAGCCCCAGCATTTT.